The text below deals with one TCR beta chain. Only a few counts were recorded for this clonotype. It has no known antigen specificity. No per-base quality is available; no much larger clone lies one base away. These data are taken from a study of post-analysis software for immune sequencing data (dated by TCRdb to about 2015). At the level of the whole study: Recorded disease courses included relapsing-remitting, secondary progressive and progressive-relapsing multiple sclerosis, with some patients lacking subtype annotation. A subset of samples was prepared in parallel using single-end sample barcoding, then pooled and co-amplified after Illumina adapter ligation. The multiple sclerosis patient repertoires were compared with roughly twelve previously published healthy control repertoires from donors aged about 6 to 25 years.

V loses 3 bases of germline sequence and J loses 5 bases, and the interval between the two ends is 11 bases. Via the germline V gene, CDR1 is KGHSH and CDR2 LQKENI. Including the terminal cysteine and phenylalanine, the CDR3 comprises 13 residues. The kept DNA is CDR3 alone, 39 bases in frame from the first base. The protocol used for the library was PCR. TCRdb lists the instrument as Illumina HiSeq 2500. Unique molecular identifiers were incorporated into TCR beta cDNA libraries to reduce PCR and sequencing biases. Every 1 to 10 million input T cells yielded approximately 500,000 cDNA molecules, meaning each molecule approximated one T cell. The same protocol used for the earlier healthy control dataset was applied to prepare and sequence the patient libraries. Samples belonging to the same batch were prepared together, multiplexed and sequenced on a shared HiSeq lane. As for the authors' bioinformatics: MIGEC handled the raw barcoded reads, throwing out single-read molecular identifier groups before consensus assembly and CDR3 extraction. VDJtools was used for post-analysis of the clonotype tables, and diversity was normalized by down-sampling every dataset to the size of the smallest sample. In repertoire overlap clustering, CDR3 amino acid sequences, but not nucleotide sequences, were matched to correct batch-related cross-sample contamination. Clones were called with MiXCR by TCRdb after fastp trimmed the public reads at Q25, and only in-frame beta chains were retained. One record per CDR3 amino acid sequence lists the most common genes and DNA. TCRdb's processing, not the authors' own work, is the source of the V and J calls. The sample table lists some 450,000 distinct CDR3 sequences, roughly 45% of them with a count of one. The ten largest clones take up around an eighth of the sample.

TCR beta repertoires were profiled from peripheral blood of 10 to 15 young patients with multiple sclerosis to demonstrate the VDJtools post-analysis software. The patients with multiple sclerosis were children and adolescents between roughly 6 and 15 years of age. On the study overall, not on this receptor specifically: The control group was slightly older than the multiple sclerosis patient group. Multiple sclerosis patients had significantly lower normalized Chao1 diversity than controls, a result that suggests substantial peripheral T-cell clonal expansion. When samples were clustered directly using the F measure, samples prepared in the same batch co-clustered strongly, which prompted a batch-effect correction. Significantly higher frequencies in patients than in controls were found for roughly 5 TRBV segments, including TRBV5-6, TRBV5-1 and TRBV20-1.

The material sequenced was blood. This clonotype originated in a girl aged 5-17 years with multiple sclerosis. Recombination connected TRBV18 to TRBJ2-7, with the D gene too uncertain to name. Here is the DNA: TGTGCCAGCTCACCGGGTGAGATGGACGAGCAGTACTTC. The translation is CASSPGEMDEQYF.